The T cell receptor (beta chain) under discussion was sequenced for a study of T cell repertoires in cytomegalovirus infection. One entry per CDR3 protein results from TCRdb running MiXCR on the reads. The table has about 340,000 distinct CDR3 sequences, roughly 28% seen once. Of note for this clonotype: Its antigen is unknown.

This TCR was sampled from a human donor in good health (CMV status not recorded). Some clones in this sample may be carry-over from other donors' samples. Source: cultured PBMCs, taken from culture after CMV antigen stimulation.

CDR3 in amino acids: CASSLDSGLSTDTQYF. Here the CDR3 DNA reads TGCGCCAGCAGCTTGGACAGTGGGCTGAGCACAGATACGCAGTATTTT. The J gene is TRBJ2-3, the V gene TRBV5-1; no clear D gene. Trimming removed 0 bases from V and 0 bases from J, with 11 bases in between. Germline CDR1 and CDR2: SGHRS and YFSETQ. The CDR3 spans 16 residues.